The entry below describes one TCR beta chain. This sample was included in a study of T cell changes during pregnancy in multiple sclerosis. Trimming shortened V by 8 bases and J by 1 base, and 11 bases separated the two germline ends. Looked up from germline, CDR1 is MDHEN and CDR2 is SYDVKM. The CDR3 consists of 13 residues. The table came from immunoSEQ multiplex PCR; TCRdb's copy has only in-frame clones and leaves some out. In the table there are roughly 70,000 clones, approximately 86% of which are singletons. This chain uses TRBV28 with TRBJ1-1; perhaps TRBD1 as D (6 bases). The TCR was taken from a female donor with multiple sclerosis, enrolled in a pregnancy study. The material was peripheral blood, obtained before pregnancy. The CDR3 loop reads CASAQQGNTEAFF. The CDR3 nucleotides read TGTGCCAGCGCTCAACAGGGGAACACTGAAGCTTTCTTT.